One and the same sample provided the 23 T cell receptor beta chains below, sequenced in a study of blood T cell repertoires in COVID-19 (dated by TCRdb to 2020 to 2021). The library was made by the immunoSEQ multiplex PCR assay. This is the immuneACCESS table as TCRdb keeps it, with only in-frame sequences that have V and J called. A part of the clones is gone; compared with another copy, unresolved V genes explain less than half, and the rest is unexplained. The sample contains about 300,000 clones, around 89% of them found a single time. The ten largest clones take up approximately 7.2% of the sample. Sequences were obtained from peripheral blood. The receptor set was obtained from a woman under 40 who had recovered from COVID-19.

V and J are TRBV12-3 or TRBV12-4 and TRBJ1-5; unclear D gene. The V end was cut by 3 bases, the J end by 8 bases, with 8 bases between. The CDR3 has 12 amino acids. This chain's CDR3 is CASSLGREPQHF. In DNA form, the CDR3 reads TGTGCCAGCAGTTTGGGGAGAGAGCCCCAGCATTTT.

The chain couples TRBV5-8 to TRBJ1-5, with D possibly TRBD1 on 5 matching bases. V was trimmed by 1 base and J by 5 bases, leaving 13 bases between them. The CDR3 loop spans 15 amino acids. In germline, CDR1 is SGHTS, CDR2 YDEGEE. The CDR3 sequence is CASSLYLIRDQPQHF. CDR3 DNA: TGTGCCAGCAGCTTGTATTTGATCAGGGATCAGCCCCAGCATTTT. Variable domain in full (rest from reference TRBV5-8 and TRBJ1-5): EAGVTQSPTHLIKTRGQQATLRCSPISGHTSVYWYQQALGLGLQFLLWYDEGEERNRGNFPPRFSGRQFPNYSSELNVNALELEDSALYLCASSLYLIRDQPQHFGDGTRLSIL.

The chain combines TRBV3-1 (or the pseudogene TRBV3-2) with TRBJ2-1; tentatively, D is TRBD2 (5 bases). V was pared by 4 bases and J by 0 bases, with 10 bases between. CDR3 length: 15 residues. Germline V gives CDR1 LGHDT, CDR2 YNNKEL (reference sequence). CDR3 sequence: CASSLRGSSYNEQFF. CDR3 sequence (DNA): TGTGCCAGCAGCCTAAGAGGGAGCTCCTACAATGAGCAGTTCTTC.

V gene TRBV6-6 combines with J gene TRBJ1-6; D is unclear. The CDR3 has 16 residues. Germline assignment: CDR1 MNHNY and CDR2 SVGAGI (reference sequence). V dropped 6 bases and J dropped 0 bases, with 12 bases sitting between them. CDR3 coding DNA: TGTGCCAGCAGCCCAAGCCCGAGCTCCTATAATTCACCCCTCCACTTT. Its protein is CASSPSPSSYNSPLHF.

The genes are TRBV5-1 and TRBJ2-1; 13 bases line up with TRBD2. Trimming cost V 5 bases and J 0 bases; bases outside gene matches: 11. CDR1 and CDR2 from the germline V gene are SGHRS and YFSETQ. The CDR3 has 19 amino acids. The CDR3 DNA reads as TGCGCCAGCAGTCCTCACCCGGGACTAGCGGGGAGCTCCTACAATGAGCAGTTCTTC. Amino acids: CASSPHPGLAGSSYNEQFF.

The chain recombines TRBV7-2 with TRBJ1-5, with a possible D match to TRBD1 (6 bases). Germline values: CDR1 SGHTA, CDR2 FQGNSA. The V gene lost 1 base and the J gene lost 6 bases, with 16 bases spanning the gap. This CDR3 comprises 16 residues. The CDR3 is CASSLDGTTNRQPQHF. The CDR3 DNA sequence: TGTGCCAGCAGCTTAGATGGGACAACGAACCGTCAGCCCCAGCATTTT.

The V gene is TRBV2, the J gene TRBJ1-6; weak D call: TRBD1 (6 bases). Germline CDR1 reads SNHLY; CDR2 reads FYNNEI. V lost 4 bases and J 8 bases, leaving 12 bases between the germline ends. This CDR3 contains 14 residues. The CDR3 protein is CASSGTGLHSPLHF. The CDR3 DNA reads TGTGCCAGCAGTGGTACAGGGCTCCATTCACCCCTCCACTTT.

This chain links TRBV11-2 with TRBJ1-2; no reliable D call. Germline-derived CDR1 and CDR2 are SGHAT and FQNNGV. V was trimmed by 1 base and J by 10 bases, leaving 10 bases between them. This CDR3 spans 12 amino acids. CDR3 residues: CASSLVRGDYTF. The CDR3 nucleotides are TGTGCCAGCAGCTTAGTACGCGGCGACTACACCTTC.

This chain uses TRBV7-9 with TRBJ1-4, with 8 bases matching TRBD1. The CDR3 contains 17 residues. J lost 8 bases, V lost 7 bases, and 18 bases had no gene match. CDR1 is SEHNR, CDR2 FQNEAQ, per germline (reference sequence). The CDR3 sequence is CASTDLGQVTRGEKLFF. The CDR3 region has the DNA TGTGCCAGCACCGATTTGGGACAGGTCACCCGTGGCGAAAAACTGTTTTTT.

This chain joins TRBV6-2 or TRBV6-3 and TRBJ2-1; 8 bases align to TRBD2. V dropped 6 bases and J dropped 6; count of bases not matched to a gene: 10. Germline-derived CDR1 and CDR2 are MNHEY and SVGEGT. The CDR3 is made up of 15 amino acids. Written as DNA, the CDR3 is TGTGCCAGCAGCTGGGGCGGACTAGCTTCCAATGAGCAGTTCTTC. Translating gives CASSWGGLASNEQFF.

The chain joins TRBV7-2 to TRBJ2-1; 11 bases match TRBD2. V lost 4 bases to trimming and J lost 5 bases; unmatched junction nucleotides: 4. The CDR3 extends over 15 amino acids. Germline assignment: CDR1 SGHTA and CDR2 FQGNSA. The CDR3 region is CASSSSGGNHNEQFF. DNA for the CDR3: TGTGCCAGCAGCTCTAGCGGGGGGAACCACAATGAGCAGTTCTTC.

The V and J genes are TRBV19 and TRBJ1-4, with TRBD1 matching over 8 bases. This CDR3 comprises 16 residues. V lost 5 bases to trimming and J lost 6 bases; unmatched junction nucleotides: 11. The germline CDR1 and CDR2 sequences are LNHDA and SQIVND (reference sequence). CDR3 loop: CASSPLRTGNDEKLFF. The CDR3 DNA reads as TGTGCCAGTAGTCCTCTTCGGACAGGGAACGATGAAAAACTGTTTTTT.

V is TRBV5-4 and J is TRBJ2-5; TRBD1 aligns across 8 bases. Germline V gene sequence: CDR1 SGHNT, CDR2 YYREEE (reference sequence). The CDR3 totals 15 residues. Germline trimming cut 3 bases from V and 1 base from J; bases unmatched to any gene: 5. The CDR3 loop reads CASSSMDRAQETQYF. CDR3 nucleotide sequence: TGTGCCAGCAGCTCGATGGACAGGGCCCAAGAGACCCAGTACTTC.

The chain uses TRBV7-2 and TRBJ1-5; the match to TRBD1 covers 7 bases. Per germline, CDR1 SGHTA and CDR2 FQGNSA. The J segment lost 3 bases and the V segment lost 5 bases, leaving 10 bases of the junction unmatched. The CDR3 has 16 residues. CDR3 sequence (DNA): TGTGCCAGCAGCGGCCGGGAACAGGGGCTCAATCAGCCCCAGCATTTT. This translates into CASSGREQGLNQPQHF.

The chain is built from TRBV9 and TRBJ2-2; D perhaps matches TRBD2 (5 bases). In germline, CDR1 is SGDLS, CDR2 YYNGEE. V lost 0 bases, J lost 4 bases, and 10 bases lay in between. The CDR3 contains 15 residues. DNA for the CDR3: TGTGCCAGCAGCGTAGGGCCCGAGGGCACCGGGGAGCTGTTTTTT. This gives the protein CASSVGPEGTGELFF.

Turning to this clone: This CDR3 is also generated by other DNA sequences in the sample. This sequence joins TRBV27 and TRBJ1-1; TRBD1 aligns across 8 bases. CDR3 length equals 15 residues. Trimming took 2 bases from V and 0 from J; bases not matched to a gene: 2. Germline CDR1 reads MNHEY; CDR2 reads SMNVEV (reference sequence). The chain's CDR3 is CASSLRTGLNTEAFF. The CDR3 nucleotides read TGTGCCAGCAGTTTAAGGACAGGGCTGAACACTGAAGCTTTCTTT.

The CDR3 here is CASSETGVKTEAFF. The CDR3 coding sequence is TGTGCCAGCAGTGAAACAGGGGTAAAGACTGAAGCTTTCTTT. The V gene is TRBV28, the J gene TRBJ1-1; TRBD1 matches at 7 bases. With 5 bases clipped from V and 5 bases from J, the junction kept 8 bases outside the gene matches. Germline V gene data show CDR1 as MDHEN and CDR2 as SYDVKM. This CDR3 spans 14 amino acids.

This chain connects TRBV5-1 to TRBJ2-7, with 9 nucleotides matching TRBD2. Germline-derived CDR1 and CDR2 are SGHRS and YFSETQ. This CDR3 is built from 14 residues. The trim removed 4 bases at V and 9 bases at J, leaving 11 bases unmatched. The CDR3 bases are TGCGCCAGCAGCCTCGGACTAGCGCCTCAGGGGCAGTACTTC. It encodes CASSLGLAPQGQYF.

The chain is built from TRBV3-1 (or the pseudogene TRBV3-2) and TRBJ2-1; D gene uncertain. The germline V gene encodes CDR1 LGHDT and CDR2 YNNKEL (reference sequence). This CDR3 comprises 13 residues. Trimming cost V 3 bases and J 8 bases, with 11 bases left between them. The CDR3 reads CASSQYDSYEQFF. CDR3 DNA sequence: TGTGCCAGCAGCCAGTACGACTCGTATGAGCAGTTCTTC.

The rearrangement joins TRBV28 to TRBJ1-6; D possibly corresponds to TRBD1 (6 bases). Deletions cut 7 bases from V and 6 bases from J, with 19 bases between. The length of the CDR3 is 16 residues. Germline assignment: CDR1 MDHEN and CDR2 SYDVKM. The CDR3 loop is CASMTGPSAFNSPLHF. CDR3 nucleotides: TGTGCCAGCATGACAGGCCCCTCGGCGTTTAATTCACCCCTCCACTTT. Combining the CDR3 with reference TRBV28 and TRBJ1-6 gives the whole variable domain DVKVTQSSRYLVKRTGEKVFLECVQDMDHENMFWYRQDPGLGLRLIYFSYDVKMKEKGDIPEGYSVSREKKERFSLILESASTNQTSMYLCASMTGPSAFNSPLHFGNGTRLTVT.

As to this clone: A read error may account for a junction end that differs from germline. This sequence joins TRBV12-3 or TRBV12-4 and TRBJ2-6; no firm D call. The CDR3 spans 13 residues. CDR3 DNA: TGTGCCAGCAATTTATCAGGGGCCAACGTCCTGACTTTC. Translated: CASNLSGANVLTF.

This clone occurred a few times. The rearrangement uses TRBV6-4 and TRBJ2-1, with 12 bases fitting TRBD2. CDR1 and CDR2 (germline): MRHNA, SNTAGT. The CDR3 loop spans 15 amino acids. The ends lost 6 bases at V and 4 bases at J; junction bases unmatched: 4. CDR3 protein: CASSLTSGGYNEQFF. CDR3 coding DNA: TGTGCCAGCAGCCTTACTAGCGGGGGGTACAATGAGCAGTTCTTC.

The J gene is TRBJ1-1, the V gene TRBV2; D uncertain. The V gene's germline CDR1 is SNHLY and CDR2 FYNNEI. V was shortened by 6 bases and J by 1 base, with 6 bases between the two germline ends. CDR3 length equals 12 residues. The CDR3 here is CASSPQNTEAFF. The CDR3 DNA is TGTGCCAGCAGCCCCCAGAACACTGAAGCTTTCTTT.